This entry concerns a single T cell receptor beta chain. Its antigen is not identified. These data originate in a study of T cell repertoires in cytomegalovirus infection. Study overall: Indications of both CMV infection and matching HLA type were provided by public TCR beta signatures.

Germline values: CDR1 KGHSH, CDR2 LQKENI. V gave up 3 bases and J gave up 2 bases, with 9 bases separating them. There are 14 residues in the CDR3. Points from the study as a whole: Predominance within the ex vivo response was attributable to HLA-C-restricted CMV-specific TCR beta clonotypes. Cumulative frequency (of public TCR beta family members) identified carriers of CMV plus the relevant HLA.

From the reads, TCRdb called clonotypes with MiXCR, one entry per CDR3 protein. The sample has over 150,000 distinct CDR3 sequences, approximately 15% seen once. The source of this sequence is a human donor in good health (CMV status not recorded). Some clones in this sample may be carry-over from other donors' samples. V usage is TRBV18 and J usage is TRBJ2-3; D possibly corresponds to TRBD2 (6 bases). The sample was PBMCs. The CDR3 loop reads CASSPRENTDTQYF. CDR3 bases: TGTGCCAGCTCACCCCGGGAGAACACAGATACGCAGTATTTT.